One sample yielded the 15 T cell receptor beta chains listed below, sequenced in a study of T cell changes during pregnancy in multiple sclerosis. Measured with immunoSEQ multiplex PCR; TCRdb has only the in-frame clones, and not every one. The repertoire holds 45,000 or so clones, with approximately 90% as singletons. Sequenced material: CD8+ T cells from peripheral blood mononuclear cells, taken in the second trimester of pregnancy. The origin of the receptors is a female donor with multiple sclerosis, enrolled in a pregnancy study.

The chain combines TRBV9 with TRBJ2-6; TRBD2 might be the D (5 bases). The CDR3 covers 16 residues. The germline V gene encodes CDR1 SGDLS and CDR2 YYNGEE. The ends were cut back, 7 bases at V and 0 bases at J, with 14 bases in the middle. CDR3 bases: TGTGCCAGCGATGGCGACGGACTCTCTGGGGCCAACGTCCTGACTTTC. Its translation: CASDGDGLSGANVLTF.

This clone was found once. The chain links TRBV5-6 to TRBJ2-1, with TRBD2 matching over 10 bases. The germline V gene has CDR1 SGHDT and CDR2 YYEEEE. The CDR3 contains 17 residues. V lost 3 bases to trimming and J lost 0 bases; unmatched junction nucleotides: 6. The CDR3 nucleotides read TGTGCCAGCAGCTGGGGACTAGCGACGAACTCCTACAATGAGCAGTTCTTC. This translates into CASSWGLATNSYNEQFF.

J is TRBJ2-6 and V is TRBV28; 8 bases line up with TRBD1. The CDR3 is 18 residues long. Germline V gene data show CDR1 as MDHEN and CDR2 as SYDVKM. Germline trimming cut 3 bases from V and 1 base from J; bases unmatched to any gene: 8. CDR3 sequence: CASSFPRGRASGANVLTF. The CDR3 DNA is TGTGCCAGCAGTTTTCCCAGGGGGCGGGCATCTGGGGCCAACGTCCTGACTTTC.

The V call is TRBV5-8, the J call TRBJ2-5, with D maybe TRBD1 (5 bases). From germline, CDR1 is SGHTS and CDR2 YDEGEE. The CDR3 is 14 amino acids. V was shortened by 3 bases and J by 5 bases, with 14 bases between the two germline ends. CDR3 sequence (DNA): TGTGCCAGCAGCTCAGGGATCGGACGCGAGACCCAGTACTTC. Translating gives CASSSGIGRETQYF.

This clone was observed once. The rearrangement uses TRBV19 and TRBJ1-2, with TRBD1 identical over 7 bases. Unmatched junction bases numbered 13, after V lost 5 bases and J lost 4 bases. The CDR3 contains 16 residues. CDR1 and CDR2 (germline): LNHDA, SQIVND (reference sequence). The CDR3 DNA sequence: TGTGCCAGTAGTCTGCCCGGACAGGACTACTTCTATGGCTACACCTTC. It codes for CASSLPGQDYFYGYTF.

The V call is TRBV6-5, the J call TRBJ1-5; TRBD1 matches at 8 bases. Unmatched junction bases numbered 4, after V lost 6 bases and J lost 6 bases. The CDR3 is 13 amino acids. Germline assignment: CDR1 MNHEY and CDR2 SVGAGI. CDR3 coding DNA: TGTGCCAGCAGCAGACAGGGGTCTCAGCCCCAGCATTTT. Amino acid sequence: CASSRQGSQPQHF.

J is TRBJ1-1 and V is TRBV4-3, with 8 bases identical to TRBD1. Germline V gene lookup returns CDR1 LGHNA and CDR2 YSLEER. Trimming at V came to 0 bases and at J to 6 bases, leaving 12 bases not matched to a gene. The length of the CDR3 is 17 residues. Written as DNA, the CDR3 is TGCGCCAGCAGCCAAGATCTTAAACGGACAGGGACCCCTGAAGCTTTCTTT. Translated: CASSQDLKRTGTPEAFF.

The V call is TRBV9, the J call TRBJ1-2, with 7 positions matching TRBD1. The length of the CDR3 is 13 residues. V gave up 4 bases and J gave up 4 bases; unmatched junction bases: 4. Germline lookup yields CDR1 SGDLS and CDR2 YYNGEE. The CDR3 region is CASSPGQSYGYTF. The CDR3 bases are TGTGCCAGCAGCCCGGGACAGAGCTATGGCTACACCTTC. Together with reference TRBV9 and TRBJ1-2, the CDR3 gives the full variable domain: DSGVTQTPKHLITATGQRVTLRCSPRSGDLSVYWYQQSLDQGLQFLIQYYNGEERAKGNILERFSAQQFPDLHSELNLSSLELGDSALYFCASSPGQSYGYTFGSGTRLTVV.

This rearrangement joins TRBV7-2 to TRBJ1-3; D might be TRBD1 (6 bases). CDR3 length: 15 amino acids. With 5 bases removed from V and 0 bases from J, the gap between germline ends came to 11 bases. Germline CDR1 SGHTA, CDR2 FQGNSA. The chain's CDR3 is CASSAGRGSGNTIYF. The CDR3 DNA reads TGTGCCAGCAGCGCCGGCAGGGGCTCTGGAAACACCATATATTTT.

Notes on this clone: One junction end does not reproduce the germline sequence, and a read error may be involved. This chain joins TRBV12-5 and TRBJ1-2; D remains unclear. The CDR3 is made up of 14 amino acids. The germline CDR1 and CDR2 sequences are LGHNT and FRNRAP. For the CDR3, the DNA is TGTGCCAGTGGTTTGCGGGAGTCTCCGGCTGGCTACACCTTC. Its translation: CASGLRESPAGYTF.

This rearrangement joins TRBV4-2 to TRBJ1-2; a possible D gene is TRBD1 (5 bases). V lost 0 bases, J lost 2 bases, and 13 bases lay in between. The CDR3 is 16 amino acids. CDR1 and CDR2 from the germline V gene are LGHNA and YNFKEQ. The CDR3 spells CASSQDPLRGNYGYTF. The DNA of the CDR3 is TGTGCCAGCAGCCAAGACCCCCTGCGGGGGAACTATGGCTACACCTTC.

This chain links TRBV13 with TRBJ2-5, with 7 positions matching TRBD1. V shed 5 bases, J shed 6 bases, and the junction held 9 bases outside the gene matches. Germline values: CDR1 PRHDT, CDR2 FYEKMQ (reference sequence). The CDR3 is made up of 14 amino acids. The CDR3 reads CASSHTGAKKTQYF. CDR3 coding DNA: TGTGCCAGCAGCCACACAGGGGCTAAGAAGACCCAGTACTTC.

This chain joins TRBV27 and TRBJ1-2; D is ambiguous. V gave up 6 bases and J gave up 8 bases, with 19 bases separating them. Germline CDR1 is MNHEY and CDR2 is SMNVEV (reference sequence). The CDR3 consists of 14 residues. CDR3 sequence reads: CASSQTPRLMGYTF. CDR3 coding DNA: TGTGCCAGCAGCCAGACACCCCGCCTCATGGGCTACACCTTC.

The genes are TRBV2 and TRBJ2-5, with unresolved D. This CDR3 is built from 14 residues. V was cut by 3 bases and J by 7 bases, with 15 bases left in between. The germline gives CDR1 SNHLY, CDR2 FYNNEI. Here the CDR3 DNA reads TGTGCCAGCAGTGAGACCGGGTACTACGGGACCCAGTACTTC. It codes for CASSETGYYGTQYF. The whole variable domain, filled in from reference TRBV2 and TRBJ2-5, reads EPEVTQTPSHQVTQMGQEVILRCVPISNHLYFYWYRQILGQKVEFLVSFYNNEISEKSEIFDDQFSVERPDGSNFTLKIRSTKLEDSAMYFCASSETGYYGTQYFGPGTRLLVL.

The chain has TRBV13 and TRBJ2-7; 7 bases align to TRBD1. The CDR3 is made up of 15 amino acids. Germline CDR1 and CDR2: PRHDT and FYEKMQ (reference sequence). With 4 bases clipped from V and 4 bases from J, the junction kept 10 bases outside the gene matches. The CDR3 coding sequence is TGTGCCAGCAGCTCTGACAGGGTGAAGTCGTACGAGCAGTACTTC. The encoded protein is CASSSDRVKSYEQYF.